Below are 23 T cell receptor beta chains sequenced from a single sample in a study of identical twins. MiXCR, run by TCRdb on the 5' RACE reads, gives a single entry per CDR3 protein. This table holds 600,000 to 850,000 distinct CDR3 sequences, 18% found once. The same sample was also used in a study of T cells expressing NK-cell markers.

The sequenced sample was PBMCs. Every receptor here comes from a woman aged 18-29 years in good health.

This clonotype has just a few counts. The V call is TRBV7-2, the J call TRBJ1-6; D might be TRBD1 (6 bases). V was trimmed by 5 bases and J by 11 bases, leaving 19 bases between them. Germline-derived CDR1 and CDR2 are SGHTA and FQGNSA. CDR3 length: 15 residues. Written as DNA, the CDR3 is TGTGCCAGCAGCCGGCGACCCCGCGGACAGACACCCCTCCACTTT. Protein: CASSRRPRGQTPLHF.

This clonotype has a handful of counts. V gene TRBV6-5 combines with J gene TRBJ1-5; no reliable D call. The CDR3 consists of 14 residues. The V end lost 4 bases, the J end lost 2 bases, and 9 bases lay between the germline ends. Looked up from germline, CDR1 is MNHEY and CDR2 is SVGAGI. The CDR3 loop is CASSFREGNQPQHF. The CDR3 region has the DNA TGTGCCAGCAGTTTCCGGGAGGGCAATCAGCCCCAGCATTTT.

Only a few counts were recorded for this clonotype. The chain links TRBV12-3 or TRBV12-4 to TRBJ2-1; D gene unclear. Trimming removed 6 bases from V and 5 bases from J, with 8 bases in between. The CDR3 contains 12 residues. CDR3 protein: CASRMADNEQFF. DNA of the CDR3: TGTGCCAGCAGGATGGCAGACAATGAGCAGTTCTTC.

V gene TRBV10-3 combines with J gene TRBJ2-7; possibly TRBD1 for D (5 bases). With 6 bases removed from V and 3 bases from J, the gap between germline ends came to 12 bases. Germline V gene data show CDR1 as ENHRY and CDR2 as SYGVKD. The CDR3 covers 13 residues. The CDR3, as DNA: TGTGCCATCAGCCAGAGACAGTACTACGAGCAGTACTTC. As protein: CAISQRQYYEQYF.

This clonotype was detected a few times. V usage is TRBV12-3 or TRBV12-4 and J usage is TRBJ2-2; 11 positions agree with TRBD2. The CDR3 is 15 amino acids. The J segment lost 3 bases and the V segment lost 6 bases, leaving 3 bases of the junction unmatched. CDR3 sequence reads: CASSLTSGDTGELFF. In DNA, the CDR3 is TGTGCCAGCAGCTTGACTAGCGGGGACACCGGGGAGCTGTTTTTT.

This clonotype came up a few times. The chain has TRBV5-1 and TRBJ2-5; D is uncertain. The germline gives CDR1 SGHRS, CDR2 YFSETQ. The CDR3 has 13 residues. V lost 4 bases and J lost 5, with 12 bases in between. In DNA, the CDR3 is TGCGCCAGCAGCCGGGCCCTCGGGGAGACCCAGTACTTC. Its protein is CASSRALGETQYF. Complete variable domain (other parts from reference TRBV5-1 and TRBJ2-5): KAGVTQTPRYLIKTRGQQVTLSCSPISGHRSVSWYQQTPGQGLQFLFEYFSETQRNKGNFPGRFSGRQFSNSRSEMNVSTLELGDSALYLCASSRALGETQYFGPGTRLLVL.

Only a few counts were recorded for this clonotype. The chain carries TRBV24-1 and TRBJ2-2; a possible D gene is TRBD1 (5 bases). The germline CDR1 and CDR2 sequences are KGHDR and SFDVKD. This CDR3 has 15 amino acids. The V and J ends lost 4 bases and 7 bases respectively, with 15 bases between them. Here the CDR3 reads CATSDTSSGYGELFF. The CDR3 DNA reads TGTGCCACCAGTGACACCAGCTCAGGGTACGGGGAGCTGTTTTTT.

This rearrangement joins TRBV24-1 to TRBJ2-1, with 11 bases that match TRBD2. This CDR3 is built from 16 residues. The V and J ends lost 5 bases and 6 bases, in that order; junction bases with no gene match: 8. Germline-derived CDR1 and CDR2 are KGHDR and SFDVKD. CDR3 DNA sequence: TGTGCCACCAGTGCCACCGGGACTAGCGGTCTCAATGAGCAGTTCTTC. The encoded protein is CATSATGTSGLNEQFF.

This clonotype has more than one count but fewer than ten. The chain has TRBV7-6 and TRBJ2-7, with unresolved D. Germline V lookup: CDR1 SGHVS, CDR2 FNYEAQ. Trimming took 2 bases from V and 7 from J, leaving 12 bases between them. This CDR3 is 13 amino acids long. The CDR3 sequence: CASSLYRVREQYF. The CDR3 DNA follows: TGTGCCAGCAGCTTATACCGCGTACGGGAGCAGTACTTC.

This clonotype was seen a few times. The V gene is TRBV12-3 or TRBV12-4, the J gene TRBJ2-1; tentatively, D is TRBD2 (6 bases). V lost 5 bases and J lost 7, with 15 bases in between. CDR3 size: 14 residues. Here the CDR3 DNA reads TGTGCCAGCAGTAGTTCCGGACTAAGGAATGAGCAGTTCTTC. This translates into CASSSSGLRNEQFF.

The chain combines TRBV5-1 with TRBJ2-1; 10 bases fit TRBD2. J was trimmed by 8 bases and V by 4 bases; bases with no gene match: 15. This CDR3 is 17 amino acids long. Germline CDR1 and CDR2: SGHRS and YFSETQ. This chain's CDR3 is CASSQSPFSGGGDEQFF. As DNA, the CDR3 is TGCGCCAGCAGCCAGTCCCCCTTCAGCGGGGGGGGAGATGAGCAGTTCTTC. The full variable domain, its missing parts supplied by reference TRBV5-1 and TRBJ2-1, is KAGVTQTPRYLIKTRGQQVTLSCSPISGHRSVSWYQQTPGQGLQFLFEYFSETQRNKGNFPGRFSGRQFSNSRSEMNVSTLELGDSALYLCASSQSPFSGGGDEQFFGPGTRLTVL.

The chain's CDR3 is CASSRQGTYGYTF. As DNA, the CDR3 is TGTGCCAGCAGCCGACAGGGGACCTATGGCTACACCTTC. This chain joins TRBV27 and TRBJ1-2; 8 bases align to TRBD1. V lost 6 bases and J lost 4; bases outside the gene matches: 4. The CDR3 has 13 amino acids. Germline-derived CDR1 and CDR2 are MNHEY and SMNVEV (reference sequence).

CDR3 in DNA: TGTGCCAGCAGTTCAAGCGGGGCATTCTACAATGAGCAGTTCTTC. This gives the protein CASSSSGAFYNEQFF. This chain connects TRBV5-4 to TRBJ2-1, with 7 positions matching TRBD2. Trimming cost V 5 bases and J 3 bases; bases outside gene matches: 8. CDR1 and CDR2 (germline): SGHNT, YYREEE (reference sequence). CDR3 length: 15 amino acids.

This clonotype was detected a few times. The V gene is TRBV20-1, the J gene TRBJ2-5; D is perhaps TRBD2 (5 bases). The CDR3 length is 12 residues. Germline V lookup: CDR1 DFQATT, CDR2 SNEGSKA (reference sequence). V lost 7 bases, J lost 7 bases, and 16 bases lay in between. The CDR3 region has the DNA TGCAGTGGAGCGGTTCAAGGGAGGACCCAGTACTTC. Encoded protein: CSGAVQGRTQYF.

This clonotype was picked up a small number of times. The chain recombines TRBV5-3 with TRBJ1-2; 7 bases line up with TRBD1. TRBV5-3 is labeled an ORF, and its function is uncertain. V trimming: 9 bases; J trimming: 0 bases; junction bases outside the gene matches: 14. The CDR3 length is 16 residues. CDR3 protein: CATGVIGGPPNYGYTF. Written as DNA, the CDR3 is TGTGCCACTGGGGTGATAGGGGGCCCACCTAACTATGGCTACACCTTC.

This clonotype was counted at least ten times. The rearrangement joins TRBV5-1 to TRBJ1-2; 9 bases map to TRBD1. Trimming cost V 4 bases and J 7 bases; bases outside gene matches: 2. Germline values: CDR1 SGHRS, CDR2 YFSETQ. The CDR3 contains 12 residues. CDR3 region: CASSPTGGGYTF. The CDR3 coding sequence is TGCGCCAGCAGCCCGACAGGGGGTGGCTACACCTTC. Full variable domain (remainder filled in from reference TRBV5-1 and TRBJ1-2): KAGVTQTPRYLIKTRGQQVTLSCSPISGHRSVSWYQQTPGQGLQFLFEYFSETQRNKGNFPGRFSGRQFSNSRSEMNVSTLELGDSALYLCASSPTGGGYTFGSGTRLTVV.

This clonotype was seen only a few times. This chain uses TRBV7-9 with TRBJ2-1; D not certain. Trimming left V 5 bases short and J 5 bases short, with 19 bases between. Germline values: CDR1 SEHNR, CDR2 FQNEAQ (reference sequence). The CDR3 runs 16 residues. The CDR3: CASSLLIVPGHNEQFF. The CDR3 DNA reads TGTGCCAGCAGCCTCTTGATAGTCCCAGGTCACAATGAGCAGTTCTTC.

This clonotype showed up just a few times. This chain joins TRBV4-3 and TRBJ2-7, with D perhaps TRBD1 or TRBD2 (7 bases each). The CDR3 has 14 amino acids. CDR1 and CDR2 from the germline V gene are LGHNA and YSLEER. With 0 bases removed from V and 6 bases from J, the gap between germline ends came to 12 bases. The CDR3 bases are TGCGCCAGCAGCCAAGAAGTCAGGGGGGGCGAGCAGTACTTC. This encodes CASSQEVRGGEQYF.

This chain uses TRBV20-1 with TRBJ2-1; D could derive from TRBD1 or TRBD2 (5 bases each). Trimming cost V 7 bases and J 4 bases, with 17 bases left between them. Germline lookup yields CDR1 DFQATT and CDR2 SNEGSKA (reference sequence). The CDR3 consists of 14 residues. DNA for the CDR3: TGCAGTGTCCGAAGGGGACCAAAGTACAATGAGCAGTTCTTC. Its protein is CSVRRGPKYNEQFF.

The V gene is TRBV12-3 or TRBV12-4, the J gene TRBJ1-1; the match to TRBD1 covers 8 bases. This CDR3 spans 12 amino acids. Trimming took 4 bases from V and 12 from J; bases not matched to a gene: 7. In DNA, the CDR3 is TGTGCCAGCAGTTCCGGACAGGGTAGATCTTTCTTT. Translated: CASSSGQGRSFF.

The chain couples TRBV7-9 to TRBJ2-7; D possibly matches TRBD1 or TRBD2 (5 bases each). Trimming pared 6 bases from V and 1 base from J, leaving 16 bases between. The CDR3 covers 15 residues. Germline V gene lookup returns CDR1 SEHNR and CDR2 FQNEAQ (reference sequence). The CDR3 loop is CASSYTSGASYEQYF. The CDR3 nucleotides are TGTGCCAGCAGTTACACATCCGGGGCATCCTACGAGCAGTACTTC.

This clonotype has more than one count but fewer than ten. The chain carries TRBV6-1 and TRBJ2-2, with 8 bases that match TRBD1. Unmatched junction bases numbered 3, after V lost 2 bases and J lost 4 bases. Germline V gives CDR1 MNHNS, CDR2 SASEGT. The CDR3 loop spans 15 amino acids. The CDR3 region is CASSEYRGSTGELFF. The CDR3, as DNA: TGTGCCAGCAGTGAATACAGGGGGAGCACCGGGGAGCTGTTTTTT.

The genes are TRBV10-3 and TRBJ2-3; TRBD1 or TRBD2 may be the D gene (5 bases each). The CDR3 is made up of 14 amino acids. Germline CDR1 is ENHRY and CDR2 is SYGVKD. V dropped 5 bases and J dropped 6 bases, with 15 bases sitting between them. CDR3 DNA: TGTGCCATCAGTAAGGGGACCCTGGGGGATACGCAGTATTTT. As protein: CAISKGTLGDTQYF.